The 4 T cell receptor beta chains in this list originate from one sample, sequenced in a study of shared clonotypes between healthy human individuals. The protocol was immunoSEQ multiplex PCR, while the TCRdb copy is restricted to in-frame clones and leaves out a portion. The sample lists approximately 1,500,000 clones, over 95% occurring once. Specimen: naive CD4+ T cells sorted from blood. The subset denotes: CD45RA+ positively selected. These receptor sequences come from a man aged 25 to 40 in good health.

In the case of this clone: This same CDR3 is encoded by further DNA sequences in the sample. The chain carries TRBV7-9 and TRBJ2-7; no definite D call. Trimming took off 3 bases at V and 0 bases at J, with 9 bases between the two ends. The germline V gene has CDR1 SEHNR and CDR2 FQNEAQ (reference sequence). There are 14 residues in the CDR3. CDR3 DNA: TGTGCCAGCAGCTTCGCAGGCAGCTCCTACGAGCAGTACTTC. Its translation: CASSFAGSSYEQYF.

The V call is TRBV5-6, the J call TRBJ2-7; D call uncertain. CDR3 length: 12 amino acids. From germline, CDR1 is SGHDT and CDR2 YYEEEE. The V end was cut by 5 bases, the J end by 5 bases, with 11 bases between. The CDR3 loop is CASSLRPDEQYF. The CDR3 DNA is TGTGCCAGCAGTTTACGTCCCGACGAGCAGTACTTC.

CDR3 region: CASRKGTATNEKLFF. The CDR3 DNA sequence: TGTGCCAGTAGGAAGGGGACGGCAACTAATGAAAAACTGTTTTTT. The chain carries TRBV19 and TRBJ1-4; tentative D call: TRBD1 (5 bases). The CDR3 contains 15 residues. The V end was cut by 6 bases, the J end by 0 bases, with 11 bases between. Germline CDR1 and CDR2: LNHDA and SQIVND (reference sequence). Complete variable domain (other parts from reference TRBV19 and TRBJ1-4): DGGITQSPKYLFRKEGQNVTLSCEQNLNHDAMYWYRQDPGQGLRLIYYSQIVNDFQKGDIAEGYSVSREKKESFPLTVTSAQKNPTAFYLCASRKGTATNEKLFFGSGTQLSVL.

The J gene is TRBJ2-7, the V gene TRBV27; the D gene is possibly TRBD2 (6 bases). CDR3 length: 16 residues. Germline V lookup: CDR1 MNHEY, CDR2 SMNVEV (reference sequence). The V end was cut by 6 bases, the J end by 3 bases, with 21 bases between. CDR3 residues: CASSQPPGLTHYEQYF. The DNA for the CDR3 is TGTGCCAGCAGCCAACCGCCGGGACTCACCCACTACGAGCAGTACTTC.